This T cell receptor beta chain stems from a study of cytomegalovirus exposure and HLA in healthy donors (dated by TCRdb to about 2017). For the wider study: According to an earlier analysis of 587 of the donors, about 179 million T cells yielded 117 million unique TCR beta sequences and roughly 280 Gb of sequence data. An early release that covered roughly 600 HLA-typed donors contained about 290 gigabases of sequencing data and about 84 million unique TCR sequences. The genetic ancestry cluster associated with self-reported Caucasian donors included 81% of the approximately 410 genotyped donors. The study aimed to test whether cataloging public T cell receptors could reveal signatures of past pathogen exposure. Using immunosequencing, the study profiled T cell repertoires from roughly 650 subjects and related those repertoires to cytomegalovirus serostatus. Besides the first cohort of under 700 subjects, a separate validation cohort made up of some 110 different subjects was used. To predict cytomegalovirus infection status, the study combined high-throughput TCR immunosequencing, statistical association of individual TCRs with disease status, and machine learning. A later analysis re-analyzed previously published TCR beta repertoires from 660 or so donors and added high-resolution HLA genotyping to study TCR occurrence patterns. In the later analysis, no new phenotypic data were used to find candidate immune exposures; instead, reliance was placed on TCR beta sequences and their occurrence across donors. An earlier analysis of fewer than 700 of the donors applied high-throughput TCR beta sequencing to assess whether each TCR beta V gene segment acted as functional or pseudogenic. Donor age, sex, ethnicity and CMV serostatus were compiled together with the repertoire data. A later genetic analysis took genome-wide SNP genotypes for about 55% of the 666 donors and used that subset as a discovery cohort. All discovery cohort repertoires had been generated using a single sequencing platform. HLA typing covered class I and class II loci at four-digit resolution. Typing coverage differed by locus: A, B, C, DRB1 and DQB1 were typed in roughly 620-630 donors, DQA1 in roughly 500, DPA1 in some 610, and DPB1 in 400 to 480. About five DR-DQ haplotypes were treated as single units for association and clustering because of strong linkage in the cohort. On average, 235,054 unique TCR beta nucleotide sequences were sequenced per donor among 350 to 400 genotyped donors of the cohort, with roughly 18% of those sequences being non-productive.

V and J are truncated by 0 bases and 4 bases respectively, leaving an intervening sequence of 16 bases. The germline V gene sets CDR1 to SGDLS and CDR2 to YYNGEE. From the cysteine through the phenylalanine, the CDR3 covers 16 amino acids. Only the CDR3 part of the read is kept: 48 bases, read in frame from the first base. As regards this clone: Its specific antigen is unknown. Base qualities are not at hand, and no much larger clone is one base apart.

Libraries were constructed by the immunoSEQ multiplex PCR assay. For the multiplex PCR, a mixture combining 60 forward primers for TCR Vbeta segments and 13 reverse primers for TCR Jbeta segments was used. The CDR3 region of rearranged TCR beta genes was amplified from genomic DNA with a multiplex PCR assay. On the Illumina HiSeq System, the amplified TCR beta libraries were sequenced as 87-base-pair reads. The original pipeline was this. In a later analysis, tens of millions of unique TCR beta chains were counted across the approximately 640 repertoires, and roughly 11 million of these chains were shared by at least two donors. Raw reads were error-corrected and collapsed into unique sequences by a nearest-neighbor algorithm in which closely related sequences were merged to remove PCR and sequencing errors. To assign V, D and J gene segments, CDR3 sequences were aligned to IMGT reference sequences. For a sequence to be retained, a match of at least six nucleotides to both a V gene segment and a J gene segment was required. Rearrangements were classified as productive when the CDR3 lacked stop codons and remained in frame with V and J, and all other rearrangements were classified as non-productive. CDR3 was defined according to IMGT convention as the region running from the second conserved V-encoded cysteine to the conserved J-encoded phenylalanine. In an earlier analysis of 550 to 650 of the donors, sequences lacking an unambiguous match to a single V gene segment were excluded. An earlier analysis of over 450 of the donors classified V segments as functional when productive rearrangements were above 56.7% and as segregating when the standard deviation between donors was above 5%. To diagnose cytomegalovirus status from the catalog of TCR beta chain sequences, a statistical classification framework was built. In a later analysis, TCR nucleotide sequences were compared against IMGT/GENE-DB human TR gene sequences so that V and J genes could be assigned. Using the TCRdist pipeline, a later analysis assigned CDR3 sequences along with most-parsimonious VDJ recombination scenarios. In a later analysis, each TCR beta chain was defined by its CDR3 amino acid sequence together with its V-gene family, and reads lacking a unique V-gene family were excluded. As a way to deal with suspected cross-contamination and a sequencing artifact, a later analysis dropped over 550 nucleotide sequences that were highly shared and had low generation probability. For each public chain, a later analysis derived a clonal expansion index from normalized ranks of inferred template counts within each repertoire. Generation probabilities in a later analysis came from a VDJ recombination model fitted to out-of-frame rearrangements, and those results were checked against IGoR. A later analysis scored TCR-TCR, TCR-HLA and TCR-CMV co-occurrence with hypergeometric tests, applying a repertoire-size bias correction to TCR pairs. To estimate false discovery rates, a later analysis permuted the HLA or CMV assignments 20 times. In a later analysis, co-occurring TCRs were grouped using DBSCAN, with TCRdist sequence similarity added in when clustering inside HLA-allele-positive subsets. For co-occurrence clustering, repertoires with fewer than 30,000 or more than 120,000 public chains were excluded, along with roughly five repertoires with anomalous nucleotide sharing. TCRdb's version of the immuneACCESS table is confined to in-frame rearrangements and falls short of the full clone set. An unresolved V gene accounts for under half of the shortfall where checked; the remainder is of unknown origin. V, J and clone size were drawn from that table, and D and trimming were deduced from the DNA. This sample holds 150,000 to 200,000 clones; around 80% were observed only once. More than 4% of the sample belongs to the ten largest clones.

Study-level results and caveats: When HLA alleles, especially DR and DQ, strongly co-occurred, attributing TCR associations to individual alleles was difficult. In vitro tests confirmed that a few of the cytomegalovirus-associated TCR beta chains recognize cytomegalovirus antigens. According to a later genetic analysis, donors in an Asian-associated ancestry cluster had fewer N-insertions in productive TCRs than the roughly 670-donor mean. The study gave a list of more than 150 TCR beta chains associated with cytomegalovirus. Some IMGT-functional V segments, including TRBV6-2 and TRBV6-3, could not be distinguished by the 87-base-pair reads and were therefore excluded. Most CMV-associated TCR beta chains appeared to be HLA-restricted in a later analysis, and the HLA associations seemed to be driven largely by CMV exposure. Several of the top co-occurrence clusters appeared to be linked to parvovirus B19, influenza, CMV and Epstein-Barr virus, according to a later analysis. At a false discovery rate of 0.05, a later analysis linked under 20,000 TCR beta sequences to specific HLA alleles. A further reported finding was that TCR beta sequences accurately predicted the HLA-A and HLA-B alleles for most subjects in the first cohort. In a later analysis, HLA-associated TCR beta chains were found to be more clonally expanded and to have lower generation probabilities than equally common non-associated chains. Because HLA typing was unavailable for some donors at each locus, only the typed subset was used in association tests. Because counts were too low, about 18 rarely observed V segments, including chromosome 9 orphons, were left out of the earlier analysis of a few hundred of the donors. CMV serostatus was the only immune exposure information available for the cohort. A later genetic analysis associated a missense DCLRE1C variant with V-gene and J-gene trimming of TCR beta chains, and an independent cohort replicated the association. An earlier analysis of approximately 540 of the donors showed that most TCR beta V segments appeared in productive rearrangements either about 90% or about 30% of the time, which broadly matched IMGT annotations. According to the authors, the approach could potentially be generalized to other disease states and immunological phenotypes. The classifier was reported to diagnose cytomegalovirus status with high specificity and sensitivity in both the original cohort and the validation cohort. According to a later analysis, TCR association rates differed among HLA loci, with DRB1 alleles showing the most associated TCRs and HLA-C alleles showing the fewest. Roughly uniform sequencing depth across donors was assumed in presence/absence analyses, although this assumption may not hold. A cluster of highly shared sequence variants was judged likely to be a technical artifact of the sequencing pipeline. This cohort had only TCR beta chains sequenced, and the lack of alpha or paired-chain data limited which features could be detected. Across donors, most TCR sequences were observed very rarely, whereas some public TCRs were present in many individuals. Correlated functional status among segregating V segments might be attributable to linkage disequilibrium, but an unknown experimental factor could not be ruled out.

The cohort was made up of several hundred healthy bone marrow donors. All cohort members were sampled while nominally healthy, although unrecorded immune exposures were likely present. The donor was CMV seronegative and was included in the group of several hundred seronegative cohort members. A peripheral blood sample was provided by each donor, and peripheral blood mononuclear cells were used for TCR beta sequencing. The Qiagen DNeasy Blood Extraction Kit was used to extract genomic DNA from the blood cell samples. The sequence links TRBV9 to TRBJ1-2, and perhaps TRBD1 as D gene, on 6 matching bases. The TCR originated in a man between 18 and 35 years old in good health and CMV-seronegative. Sequenced material: PBMCs. The CDR3 region has the sequence CASSVGTALLPYGYTF. DNA sequence: TGTGCCAGCAGCGTAGGGACAGCCCTACTACCCTATGGCTACACCTTC.